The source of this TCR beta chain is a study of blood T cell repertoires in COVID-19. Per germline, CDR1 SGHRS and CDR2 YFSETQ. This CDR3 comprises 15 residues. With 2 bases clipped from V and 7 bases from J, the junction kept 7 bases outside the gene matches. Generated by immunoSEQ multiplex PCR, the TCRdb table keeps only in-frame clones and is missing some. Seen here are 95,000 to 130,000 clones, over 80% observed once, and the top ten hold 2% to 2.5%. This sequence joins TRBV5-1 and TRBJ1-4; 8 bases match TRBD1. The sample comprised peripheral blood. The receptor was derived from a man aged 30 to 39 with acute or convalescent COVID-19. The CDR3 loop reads CASSLKDREIEKLFF. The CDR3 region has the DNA TGCGCCAGCAGCTTAAAGGACAGGGAGATTGAAAAACTGTTTTTT.